Each of the 12 T cell receptor beta chains below was sequenced from the same sample in a study of molecular identifiers for immune sequencing clone quantification. TCRdb processed the PCR reads anew with MiXCR; each CDR3 protein has one entry. Counted here are approximately 550,000 distinct CDR3 sequences, 20% to 25% occurring once; the ten biggest clones make up roughly 0.81%. The specimen was naive CD8+ T cells from blood, with Jurkat cell RNA spiked in. The sample's subset: FACS-sorted CD8+CD4-CCR7+CD45RA+ naive T cells. The origin of the receptors is a human donor in good health. Some libraries in this study had Jurkat cell RNA spiked in.

This clonotype was counted at least ten times. The V gene is TRBV20-1, the J gene TRBJ2-7; D may be TRBD1 or TRBD2 (5 bases each). The germline V gene has CDR1 DFQATT and CDR2 SNEGSKA (reference sequence). Trimming cost V 0 bases and J 4 bases, with 16 bases left between them. The CDR3 consists of 15 residues. The CDR3 coding sequence is TGCAGTGCTAGAGATCGGGGATGGGGGAGTTACGAGCAGTACTTC. It codes for CSARDRGWGSYEQYF.

This clonotype was recorded once. Possible read error: a much larger clone is one base away. V is TRBV7-2 and J is TRBJ1-1, with 7 nucleotides matching TRBD1. The germline V gene encodes CDR1 SGHTA and CDR2 FQGNSA. Trimming removed 4 bases from V and 4 bases from J; junction bases left unmatched: 6. This CDR3 contains 14 residues. Here the CDR3 reads CASSSLRDSTEAFF. The DNA for the CDR3 is TGTGCCAGCAGCTCTTTAAGGGACAGCACTGAAGCTTTCTTT.

This clonotype has at least ten counts. V is TRBV25-1 and J is TRBJ2-1; 11 positions agree with TRBD2. This CDR3 comprises 15 residues. Germline V gives CDR1 MGHDK, CDR2 SYGVNS. V gave up 9 bases and J gave up 13 bases; unmatched junction bases: 17. The CDR3 is CASTTGTSGEGGQFF. CDR3 DNA: TGTGCCAGTACTACCGGGACTAGCGGAGAGGGCGGTCAGTTCTTC.

Regarding this clonotype: Given a much more abundant clone one base away, this may be a read error. This sequence joins TRBV30 and TRBJ2-3; tentatively, D is TRBD2 (5 bases). CDR1 and CDR2 (germline): GTSNPN, SVGIG (reference sequence). Trimming shortened V by 4 bases and J by 5 bases, and 19 bases separated the two germline ends. The CDR3 is 15 residues long. CDR3 sequence: CAWMLGAVGKDTQYF. In DNA, the CDR3 is TGTGCCTGGATGCTAGGAGCGGTGGGGAAAGATACGCAGTATTTT.

This clonotype turned up a few times. This chain connects TRBV7-9 to TRBJ2-3; a possible D gene is TRBD1 (6 bases). V was cut by 4 bases and J by 5 bases, with 22 bases left in between. The CDR3 contains 17 residues. Germline lookup yields CDR1 SEHNR and CDR2 FQNEAQ (reference sequence). The CDR3: CASSSTGQGSRGDTQYF. The CDR3, as DNA: TGTGCCAGCAGCTCCACAGGGCAGGGCAGTCGTGGAGATACGCAGTATTTT.

Concerning this clonotype: This may arise from a read error, as a much more abundant clone is one base away. DNA for the CDR3: TGTGCCAGCACCGGAGGACTGGCAGCTTTCTTT. Its translation: CASTGGLAAFF. The chain employs TRBV7-9 and TRBJ1-1; the D is unclear. The CDR3 is made up of 11 amino acids. The germline gives CDR1 SEHNR, CDR2 FQNEAQ (reference sequence). The V end lost 7 bases, the J end lost 10 bases, and 13 bases lay between the germline ends. Together with reference TRBV7-9 and TRBJ1-1, the CDR3 gives the full variable domain: DTGVSQNPRHKITKRGQNVTFRCDPISEHNRLYWYRQTLGQGPEFLTYFQNEAQLEKSRLLSDRFSAERPKGSFSTLEIQRTEQGDSAMYLCASTGGLAAFFGQGTRLTVV.

This clonotype has at least ten counts. This chain's CDR3 is CSAREDRGSPDEQYF. CDR3 sequence (DNA): TGCAGTGCTAGAGAGGACAGGGGATCCCCTGACGAGCAGTACTTC. The J gene is TRBJ2-7, the V gene TRBV20-1; 9 positions agree with TRBD1. The CDR3 spans 15 residues. Germline lookup yields CDR1 DFQATT and CDR2 SNEGSKA (reference sequence). J gave up 5 bases and V 0 bases, and 8 bases lay outside the gene matches.

The table lists this clonotype with many counts. The chain carries TRBV20-1 and TRBJ2-3; 7 bases fit TRBD2. V shed 8 bases, J shed 2 bases, and the junction held 16 bases outside the gene matches. The CDR3 covers 16 residues. Germline V gene sequence: CDR1 DFQATT, CDR2 SNEGSKA (reference sequence). As DNA, the CDR3 is TGCAGTCGTAGAAGGACGGGACTACAAAACACAGATACGCAGTATTTT. Amino acid sequence: CSRRRTGLQNTDTQYF.

The chain links TRBV21-1 to TRBJ1-6. TRBV21-1 is assigned pseudogene status. The length of the CDR3 is 18 residues. CDR3 nucleotides: TGTGCCAGCAGCAAAGGCGGGGGGAGAAGCTCCTATAATTCACCCCTCCACTTT. As protein: CASSKGGGRSSYNSPLHF.

This clonotype came up a few times. This rearrangement joins TRBV4-1 to TRBJ2-1; D unresolved. Germline values: CDR1 MGHRA, CDR2 YSYEKL. V was pared by 1 base and J by 2 bases, with 6 bases between. CDR3 length: 14 residues. As DNA, the CDR3 is TGCGCCAGCAGCCAAGTCCTAGCCTACAATGAGCAGTTCTTC. This sequence encodes CASSQVLAYNEQFF.

The chain is built from TRBV7-9 and TRBJ2-1; the D gene is possibly TRBD2 (6 bases). Germline V gene lookup returns CDR1 SEHNR and CDR2 FQNEAQ (reference sequence). V was shortened by 2 bases and J by 7 bases, with 18 bases between the two germline ends. There are 16 residues in the CDR3. Here the CDR3 reads CASSLWASERMNEQFF. The CDR3 DNA is TGTGCCAGCAGCTTATGGGCTAGCGAAAGGATGAATGAGCAGTTCTTC.

This clonotype was seen many times. This chain uses TRBV5-6 with TRBJ1-2, with TRBD1 as a possible D gene (5 bases). CDR3 length equals 17 residues. V was pared by 4 bases and J by 4 bases, with 23 bases between. Germline values: CDR1 SGHDT, CDR2 YYEEEE. The CDR3 here is CASSRKGATDRSYGYTF. The CDR3 bases are TGTGCCAGCAGCCGAAAAGGAGCTACAGACAGATCCTATGGCTACACCTTC.